The next 15 T cell receptor beta chains were all read from a single sample in a study of T cells in Graves' hyperthyroidism and ophthalmopathy (dated by TCRdb to between 2019 and 2020). The library was generated by multiplex PCR. The instrument given in TCRdb is Illumina HiSeq 2000. Amplification of TCR beta CDR3 regions was carried out from RNA transcripts. For the first round of RT-PCR on the TCR CDR3, the HTBI primer set was used together with the Qiagen OneStep RT-PCR kit. TCRdb cleaned the public reads at Q25 with fastp, built clones with MiXCR and kept in-frame beta chains. Entries are consolidated by CDR3 protein sequence, retaining the most common genes and DNA. The sample records some 770,000 distinct CDR3 sequences, 15% to 20% of which are singletons. Around 7.7% of the sample goes to the ten largest clones. Input material: blood. The receptors here all came from a man aged 18 to 29 with Graves' hyperthyroidism.

The chain links TRBV28 to TRBJ1-4; D unresolved. The CDR3 loop spans 11 amino acids. The germline gives CDR1 MDHEN, CDR2 SYDVKM. Trimming removed 6 bases from V and 12 bases from J, with 11 bases in between. CDR3 bases: TGTGCCAGCAGCCTCGGGCGCCAACTGTTTTTT. It is translated as CASSLGRQLFF.

In nucleotides, the CDR3 is TGTGCCAGCAGCCCGGGACACTCAGGCGGCACTGAAGCTTTCTTT. Its protein product is CASSPGHSGGTEAFF. The V and J genes are TRBV6-1 and TRBJ1-1; possible D gene TRBD1, 6 bases. CDR1 and CDR2 (germline): MNHNS, SASEGT. V was trimmed by 6 bases and J by 4 bases, leaving 18 bases between them. The CDR3 loop spans 15 amino acids.

This clonotype was seen ten or more times. This chain connects TRBV20-1 to TRBJ2-7, with unresolved D. Trimming removed 0 bases from V and 0 bases from J, with 12 bases in between. Looked up from germline, CDR1 is DFQATT and CDR2 is SNEGSKA (reference sequence). This CDR3 contains 15 residues. CDR3 DNA sequence: TGCAGTGCTAGAGATGTCATTCAGACCTCCTACGAGCAGTACTTC. Its translation is CSARDVIQTSYEQYF.

This clonotype was detected ten times or more. The V gene is TRBV12-3 or TRBV12-4, the J gene TRBJ1-5; D remains unclear. CDR3 size: 13 residues. Deletions cut 6 bases from V and 7 bases from J, with 13 bases between. CDR3: CASSQREKQPQHF. In DNA form, the CDR3 reads TGTGCCAGCAGCCAACGGGAGAAGCAGCCCCAGCATTTT.

A few counts support this clonotype. The chain is built from TRBV12-3 or TRBV12-4 and TRBJ2-1, with a possible D match to TRBD2 (5 bases). V was trimmed by 7 bases and J by 9 bases, leaving 16 bases between them. The CDR3 has 13 residues. The CDR3 spells CASKFSGGLEQFF. Written as DNA, the CDR3 is TGTGCCAGCAAATTCTCCGGAGGACTTGAGCAGTTCTTC.

Many counts were recorded for this clonotype. The chain is built from TRBV20-1 and TRBJ2-1; D is uncertain. The CDR3 sequence is 17 residues long. Trimming cost V 1 base and J 2 bases, with 18 bases left between them. Germline V gives CDR1 DFQATT, CDR2 SNEGSKA (reference sequence). CDR3 nucleotides: TGCAGTGCTAGAGCACCGGGTGGCCTAGGGCCCTACAATGAGCAGTTCTTC. Its protein product is CSARAPGGLGPYNEQFF.

This chain connects TRBV24-1 to TRBJ2-1; 11 positions match TRBD2. Trimming took 2 bases from V and 7 from J; bases not matched to a gene: 9. Per germline, CDR1 KGHDR and CDR2 SFDVKD. This CDR3 comprises 17 residues. The CDR3 protein is CATSDSLAGDRGNEQFF. The CDR3 nucleotides are TGTGCCACCAGTGATTCACTAGCGGGAGACAGAGGAAATGAGCAGTTCTTC.

This clonotype was observed a handful of times. This chain connects TRBV7-9 to TRBJ2-1; weak D call: TRBD1 (7 bases). Germline lookup yields CDR1 SEHNR and CDR2 FQNEAQ (reference sequence). Trimming left V 5 bases short and J 9 bases short, with 20 bases between. This CDR3 comprises 15 residues. CDR3 loop: CASSPDRAGSREQFF. For the CDR3, the DNA is TGTGCCAGCAGCCCTGACAGGGCGGGATCTCGTGAGCAGTTCTTC.

This clonotype was observed a few times. The gene calls are TRBV20-1 and TRBJ1-2; 8 nucleotides line up with TRBD1. Germline V gene sequence: CDR1 DFQATT, CDR2 SNEGSKA (reference sequence). The CDR3 sequence is 14 residues long. J was trimmed by 1 base and V by 8 bases; bases with no gene match: 9. CDR3 DNA: TGCAGTCTTAATGGACAGGGACGTAACTATGGCTACACCTTC. It encodes CSLNGQGRNYGYTF.

This clonotype was counted a few times. V and J are TRBV7-3 and TRBJ1-3, with D unclear. CDR1 SGHTA and CDR2 FQGTGA come from the germline V gene. CDR3 length equals 13 residues. Trimming took 5 bases from V and 8 from J, leaving 13 bases between them. The CDR3 loop is CASSLNPGYTIYF. As DNA, the CDR3 is TGTGCCAGCAGCCTAAACCCCGGATACACCATATATTTT.

This chain connects TRBV7-2 to TRBJ1-4, with 9 bases identical to TRBD1. CDR1 and CDR2 from the germline V gene are SGHTA and FQGNSA. This CDR3 is 13 amino acids long. The V and J ends lost 1 base and 10 bases, in that order; junction bases with no gene match: 1. In nucleotides, the CDR3 is TGTGCCAGCAGCTTAGGGGGACAGGGAAAACTGTTTTTT. Translated, it gives CASSLGGQGKLFF.

This clonotype has a count of ten or more. The chain joins TRBV28 to TRBJ2-7; 10 bases are shared with TRBD2. The V gene's germline CDR1 is MDHEN and CDR2 SYDVKM. The CDR3 extends over 15 amino acids. V trimming: 5 bases; J trimming: 7 bases; junction bases outside the gene matches: 11. This CDR3 is CASSPPLAGVGEQYF. In DNA, the CDR3 is TGTGCCAGCAGTCCACCCCTAGCGGGAGTCGGTGAGCAGTACTTC.

This clonotype was found a few times. The V call is TRBV5-8, the J call TRBJ2-2, with D hard to call. Germline CDR1 SGHTS, CDR2 YDEGEE. The CDR3 has 12 residues. V was pared by 2 bases and J by 7 bases, with 6 bases between. CDR3 nucleotides: TGTGCCAGCAGCTTTGACCGCGGGGAGCTGTTTTTT. Translating gives CASSFDRGELFF.

This clonotype was found a few times. The rearrangement joins TRBV5-1 to TRBJ1-1; perhaps TRBD1 as D (6 bases). The CDR3 has 16 amino acids. Germline CDR1 is SGHRS and CDR2 is YFSETQ. Trimming left V 0 bases short and J 1 base short, with 13 bases between. The CDR3, as DNA: TGCGCCAGCAGCTTGGCCGCCGGGACATCGAACACTGAAGCTTTCTTT. It encodes CASSLAAGTSNTEAFF.

The table lists this clonotype with many counts. The chain couples TRBV27 to TRBJ2-2, with D unclear. This CDR3 is 13 amino acids long. Germline-derived CDR1 and CDR2 are MNHEY and SMNVEV (reference sequence). V was cut by 7 bases and J by 4 bases, with 10 bases left in between. The CDR3 DNA follows: TGTGCCAGCAACTTCTTGGGCACCGGGGAGCTGTTTTTT. It codes for CASNFLGTGELFF.